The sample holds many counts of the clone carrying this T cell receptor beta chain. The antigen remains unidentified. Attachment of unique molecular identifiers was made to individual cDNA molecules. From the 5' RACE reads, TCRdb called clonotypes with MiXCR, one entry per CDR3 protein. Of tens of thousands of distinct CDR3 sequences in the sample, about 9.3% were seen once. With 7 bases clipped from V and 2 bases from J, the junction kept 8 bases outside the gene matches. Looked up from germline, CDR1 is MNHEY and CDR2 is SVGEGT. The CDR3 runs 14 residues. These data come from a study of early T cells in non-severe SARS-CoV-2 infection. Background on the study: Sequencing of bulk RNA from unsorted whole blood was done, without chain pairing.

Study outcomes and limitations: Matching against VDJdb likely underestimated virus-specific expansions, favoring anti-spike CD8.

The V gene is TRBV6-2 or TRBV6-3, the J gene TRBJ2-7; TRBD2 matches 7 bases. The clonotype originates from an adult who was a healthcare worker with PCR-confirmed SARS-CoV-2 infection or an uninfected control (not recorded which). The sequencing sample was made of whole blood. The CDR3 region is CASTRTGGAYEQYF. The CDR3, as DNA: TGTGCCAGCACGAGGACGGGGGGTGCCTACGAGCAGTACTTC.